These 16 T cell receptor beta chains originate from one sample sequenced in a study of blood T cell repertoires in COVID-19. TCRdb keeps only in-frame clones here, not all; method: immunoSEQ multiplex PCR. The profile shows roughly 70,000 clones, around 80% of them singletons. The specimen was peripheral blood. The receptors here all came from a man in his 70s who had recovered from COVID-19.

The chain has TRBV28 and TRBJ1-2; TRBD1 matches 10 bases. The CDR3 runs 16 residues. Germline CDR1 reads MDHEN; CDR2 reads SYDVKM. V dropped 5 bases and J dropped 3; count of bases not matched to a gene: 9. DNA of the CDR3: TGTGCCAGCAGTCCTTTGGGGACAGGGGTCGACTATGGCTACACCTTC. It is translated as CASSPLGTGVDYGYTF.

This clone was seen more than once but under ten times. The rearrangement uses TRBV7-2 and TRBJ2-3, with D tentatively TRBD2 (5 bases). CDR1 SGHTA and CDR2 FQGNSA come from the germline V gene. This CDR3 spans 15 amino acids. V was trimmed by 3 bases and J by 2 bases, leaving 12 bases between them. The CDR3 protein is CASSLYPGNTDTQYF. CDR3 in DNA: TGTGCCAGCAGCTTGTATCCGGGGAACACAGATACGCAGTATTTT.

The chain is built from TRBV3-1 (or the pseudogene TRBV3-2) and TRBJ1-6; 8 nucleotides align to TRBD1. Per the germline V gene, CDR1 is LGHDT and CDR2 is YNNKEL (reference sequence). The CDR3 is 15 amino acids. V was clipped by 0 bases and J by 8 bases; unmatched bases: 3. CDR3 nucleotide sequence: TGTGCCAGCAGCCAAGAGGGGACAGGAGATTCACCCCTCCACTTT. This sequence encodes CASSQEGTGDSPLHF.

The chain combines TRBV6-5 with TRBJ1-6; D call uncertain. The CDR3 spans 13 residues. Trimming removed 6 bases from V and 10 bases from J, with 13 bases in between. Germline V gives CDR1 MNHEY, CDR2 SVGAGI. For the CDR3, the DNA is TGTGCCAGCAGCGCGAATATAATCTCACCCCTCCACTTT. It is translated as CASSANIISPLHF.

The CDR3 DNA sequence: TGTGCCACCAGTGATCAGACAGGGGGCGGGCAGCCCCAGCATTTT. Translated, it gives CATSDQTGGGQPQHF. J is TRBJ1-5 and V is TRBV24-1, with 10 bases fitting TRBD1. The ends lost 3 bases at V and 7 bases at J; junction bases unmatched: 5. Looked up from germline, CDR1 is KGHDR and CDR2 is SFDVKD. The CDR3 contains 15 residues.

The V and J genes are TRBV10-3 and TRBJ1-6; D gene uncertain. CDR3 length equals 18 residues. Germline CDR1 reads ENHRY; CDR2 reads SYGVKD. The ends were cut back, 2 bases at V and 0 bases at J, with 14 bases in the middle. The CDR3 nucleotides are TGTGCCATCAGTGAGAGATCTTTACAGAGCTCCTATAATTCACCCCTCCACTTT. Translated: CAISERSLQSSYNSPLHF.

At least ten counts were recorded for this clone. The chain uses TRBV7-3 and TRBJ1-1, with D maybe TRBD1 (5 bases). V gave up 3 bases and J gave up 2 bases, with 7 bases separating them. CDR3 length equals 13 residues. The germline V gene encodes CDR1 SGHTA and CDR2 FQGTGA. The CDR3 spells CASSFQGNTEAFF. CDR3 coding DNA: TGTGCCAGCAGCTTTCAGGGCAACACTGAAGCTTTCTTT.

The chain uses TRBV6-6 and TRBJ2-3, with 10 bases matching TRBD2. Germline loops: CDR1 MNHNY, CDR2 SVGAGI (reference sequence). The CDR3 is 16 residues long. The J segment lost 5 bases and the V segment lost 0 bases, leaving 5 bases of the junction unmatched. Written as DNA, the CDR3 is TGTGCCAGCAGTTACTCGACGTCTAGCGGGGGAGATACGCAGTATTTT. Protein: CASSYSTSSGGDTQYF.

The V and J genes are TRBV28 and TRBJ1-2; TRBD1 matches at 8 bases. The CDR3 spans 13 residues. The J segment lost 7 bases and the V segment lost 6 bases, leaving 7 bases of the junction unmatched. The germline CDR1 and CDR2 sequences are MDHEN and SYDVKM. In DNA form, the CDR3 reads TGTGCCAGCAGACCACAGGGGGTTGGTGGCTACACCTTC. This gives the protein CASRPQGVGGYTF.

The rearrangement uses TRBV18 and TRBJ2-5, with 10 bases identical to TRBD2. With 5 bases clipped from V and 2 bases from J, the junction kept 5 bases outside the gene matches. CDR1 and CDR2 from the germline V gene are KGHSH and LQKENI. The CDR3 runs to 15 residues. CDR3 sequence (DNA): TGTGCCAGCTCAAGACAGCGGGAGGGTCAAGAGACCCAGTACTTC. Protein product: CASSRQREGQETQYF.

The chain couples TRBV7-2 to TRBJ2-1; D perhaps matches TRBD2 (5 bases). The V end lost 0 bases, the J end lost 5 bases, and 11 bases lay between the germline ends. The CDR3 contains 15 residues. Per germline, CDR1 SGHTA and CDR2 FQGNSA. DNA for the CDR3: TGTGCCAGCAGCTTAGCGTTTCAGCGGAACAATGAGCAGTTCTTC. The encoded protein is CASSLAFQRNNEQFF. The full variable domain, with the rest looked up from reference TRBV7-2 and TRBJ2-1, is GAGVSQSPSNKVTEKGKDVELRCDPISGHTALYWYRQSLGQGLEFLIYFQGNSAPDKSGLPSDRFSAERTGGSVSTLTIQRTQQEDSAVYLCASSLAFQRNNEQFFGPGTRLTVL.

The chain uses TRBV2 and TRBJ2-1; TRBD1 matches at 12 bases. Trimming removed 6 bases from V and 12 bases from J; junction bases left unmatched: 12. The CDR3 length is 15 residues. Germline values: CDR1 SNHLY, CDR2 FYNNEI. For the CDR3, the DNA is TGTGCCAGCAGGCTAGGGGGACAGGGGGCGCTGGGGCAGTTCTTC. Translating gives CASRLGGQGALGQFF.

This clone was observed a handful of times. CDR3 loop: CASSYSGDREDQPQHF. Here the CDR3 DNA reads TGTGCCAGCAGTTACTCCGGGGACAGGGAAGATCAGCCCCAGCATTTT. This sequence joins TRBV6-2 or TRBV6-3 and TRBJ1-5; 9 bases map to TRBD1. Germline CDR1 is MNHEY and CDR2 is SVGEGT. This CDR3 spans 16 amino acids. The J segment lost 5 bases and the V segment lost 0 bases, leaving 5 bases of the junction unmatched.

This clone showed up just once. The V gene is TRBV5-1, the J gene TRBJ2-7, with 7 positions matching TRBD1. Germline loops: CDR1 SGHRS, CDR2 YFSETQ. The CDR3 has 14 residues. V was pared by 2 bases and J by 1 base, with 3 bases of the junction left unmatched. The DNA for the CDR3 is TGCGCCAGCAGCTTTAACAGGGGATCCTACGAGCAGTACTTC. Translated, it gives CASSFNRGSYEQYF.

The chain is built from TRBV6-1 and TRBJ1-2, with 8 bases that match TRBD1. The V gene end was trimmed by 2 bases and the J gene end by 8 bases; junction bases not matched to a gene: 10. Germline V gives CDR1 MNHNS, CDR2 SASEGT. The CDR3 is 15 amino acids. Here the CDR3 DNA reads TGTGCCAGCAGTGAATATGTGACAGGGGTGCAGGGCTACACCTTC. Its translation: CASSEYVTGVQGYTF.

This chain uses TRBV5-4 with TRBJ2-7; 7 nucleotides match TRBD2. Germline CDR1 SGHNT, CDR2 YYREEE (reference sequence). Unmatched junction bases numbered 11, after V lost 3 bases and J lost 5 bases. The CDR3 sequence is 15 residues long. The CDR3 loop is CASSSPGGLWDEQYF. The CDR3 region has the DNA TGTGCCAGCAGCTCGCCGGGAGGCCTGTGGGACGAGCAGTACTTC.